This entry lists 6 T cell receptor beta chains sequenced from one sample in a study of blood T cell repertoires in COVID-19. The method was immunoSEQ multiplex PCR; TCRdb's version includes in-frame clones alone and lacks a portion of them. The sample lists 300,000 to 400,000 clones, more than 80% seen once, with around 2.8% in the top ten. The specimen was peripheral blood. The receptor set was obtained from a woman in her twenties or thirties with COVID-19, enrolled during active disease.

This clone came up a few times. The chain is built from TRBV2 and TRBJ1-1; the match to TRBD1 covers 11 bases. Germline-derived CDR1 and CDR2 are SNHLY and FYNNEI. J gave up 7 bases and V 4 bases, and 5 bases lay outside the gene matches. The CDR3 spans 14 residues. The CDR3 is CASSAGQGANEAFF. CDR3 in DNA: TGTGCCAGCAGTGCTGGACAGGGGGCGAATGAAGCTTTCTTT.

The chain has TRBV6-9 and TRBJ2-7; 8 bases match TRBD2. The CDR3 covers 15 residues. Germline V CDR1 and CDR2: MNHGY, SVAAGI. V lost 7 bases, J lost 9 bases, and 17 bases stayed unmatched. CDR3 DNA sequence: TGTGCCAGCACCCCGGGGGGGCAGGGGCGATTTGGGCAGTACGTC. Its protein is CASTPGGQGRFGQYV.

This chain links TRBV5-5 with TRBJ1-6, with D possibly matching TRBD1 (5 bases). Germline-derived CDR1 and CDR2 are SGHKS and YYEKEE (reference sequence). V dropped 0 bases and J dropped 8 bases, with 12 bases sitting between them. The CDR3 has 15 residues. The CDR3 sequence is CASSLGLVGDSPLHF. For the CDR3, the DNA is TGTGCCAGCAGCTTGGGATTGGTAGGGGATTCACCCCTCCACTTT. The variable domain in full, completed from reference TRBV5-5 and TRBJ1-6, reads DAGVTQSPTHLIKTRGQQVTLRCSPISGHKSVSWYQQVLGQGPQFIFQYYEKEERGRGNFPDRFSARQFPNYSSELNVNALLLGDSALYLCASSLGLVGDSPLHFGNGTRLTVT.

The chain combines TRBV14 with TRBJ2-1; 11 bases line up with TRBD1. Germline V gene lookup returns CDR1 SGHDN and CDR2 FVKESK. The ends lost 4 bases at V and 9 bases at J; junction bases unmatched: 8. This CDR3 is built from 15 residues. The CDR3 loop is CASSPWTGGYGEQFF. Here the CDR3 DNA reads TGTGCCAGCAGCCCGTGGACAGGGGGCTATGGTGAGCAGTTCTTC.

The genes are TRBV6-2 or TRBV6-3 and TRBJ2-3, with 8 bases lining up with TRBD2. The CDR3 is 14 amino acids. Germline CDR1 MNHEY, CDR2 SVGEGT. Trimming cost V 3 bases and J 6 bases; bases outside gene matches: 5. CDR3 amino acids: CASSYRLAQDTQYF. CDR3 bases: TGTGCCAGCAGTTATCGACTAGCGCAGGATACGCAGTATTTT.

The V and J genes are TRBV5-4 and TRBJ1-2; no reliable D call. Germline loops: CDR1 SGHNT, CDR2 YYREEE (reference sequence). The CDR3 has 15 residues. Trimming removed 2 bases from V and 0 bases from J, with 11 bases in between. The chain's CDR3 is CASSFQIRSNYGYTF. CDR3 bases: TGTGCCAGCAGCTTCCAAATCAGGTCTAACTATGGCTACACCTTC.